The entry below gives a single T cell receptor beta chain sequence along with its context. The antigen remains undetermined. The source of the sample is a study of cytomegalovirus exposure and HLA in healthy donors. PCR primers comprised 60 Vbeta and 13 Jbeta primers. TCRdb keeps only in-frame clones here, not all; method: immunoSEQ multiplex PCR. Among 150,000 or so clones listed, around 81% were seen once. This CDR3 spans 15 amino acids. Germline V gene data show CDR1 as MNHEY and CDR2 as SMNVEV (reference sequence). Trimming cost V 5 bases and J 3 bases; bases outside gene matches: 10. Findings of the study overall: The dataset shows that most TCR sequences were rare, while some public TCRs occurred in many donors.

This clonotype was obtained from a middle-aged man in good health and CMV-seronegative. The rearrangement uses TRBV27 and TRBJ2-7; 7 bases line up with TRBD1. The sequencing input was PBMCs. The CDR3 DNA follows: TGTGCCAGCAGTCGACCGACAGGGAGTGGCTACGAGCAGTACTTC. Its translation: CASSRPTGSGYEQYF.